This TCR beta chain was found in a study of blood T cells in healthy people across ages. The germline V gene encodes CDR1 SQVTM and CDR2 ANQGSEA. The CDR3 covers 13 residues. Between the trimmed V and J ends, which lost 4 bases and 6 bases, there was a span of 16 bases. For the second PCR, which ran for 7 to 11 cycles, a sample-barcoded 5' primer and a J-beta primer mix were used. TCRdb fed the 5' RACE reads into MiXCR, producing one record per CDR3 protein. The sample includes some 700,000 distinct CDR3 sequences, more than 40% of them seen just once. The rearrangement joins TRBV29-1 to TRBJ2-7; D remains ambiguous. Sequenced material: blood. This receptor was obtained from a woman aged 55-69 years in good health. CDR3 nucleotide sequence: TGCAGCGTTGTGGTCGACGGGTTATTCGAGCAGTACTTC. It specifies CSVVVDGLFEQYF.